This T cell receptor beta chain appears in the sequencing data of a study of T cell responses to AZD1222 COVID-19 vaccine. General study results and limits: Reportedly, nearly half the spike-specific TCRs target unmutated variant regions. Repertoire sampling occurred only after the peak T cell response.

Comment on this clone: Its antigen remains unidentified.

The V segment lost 7 bases and the J segment 0 bases; nucleotides outside the gene matches: 9. Germline CDR1 is LNHDA and CDR2 is SQIVND (reference sequence). The CDR3 has 16 residues. This table comes from immunoSEQ multiplex PCR, and its TCRdb copy is limited to in-frame clones, with some not included. The data contain 140,000 to 150,000 clones, around 91% of them seen just once; the ten biggest clones take up roughly 5.6%. Sequencing used peripheral blood, obtained on day 0 of AZD1222 vaccination. This receptor was identified in an adult in good health. The chain carries TRBV19 and TRBJ2-3, with TRBD1 identical over 8 bases. The CDR3 protein is CASKRQGTSSTDTQYF. The CDR3 DNA follows: TGTGCCAGTAAGAGACAGGGGACCTCTAGCACAGATACGCAGTATTTT.